These 18 T cell receptor beta chains were all obtained from the same sample, sequenced in a study of PD-1 blockade in classical Hodgkin lymphoma. The protocol was immunoSEQ multiplex PCR, while the TCRdb copy is restricted to in-frame clones and leaves out a portion. The sample records about 29,000 clones, roughly 85% being singletons. With no exception, relapse followed autologous stem cell transplantation in all patients, and brentuximab vedotin exposure varied. Isolation of CD4+ T cells from thawed PBMCs was performed by magnetic negative selection. The sample was CD4+ T cells from blood, taken at baseline. All receptors derive from a human donor with classical Hodgkin lymphoma.

The chain couples TRBV28 to TRBJ2-1; 7 nucleotides match TRBD2. Per the germline V gene, CDR1 is MDHEN and CDR2 is SYDVKM. J lost 3 bases, V lost 6 bases, and 2 bases had no gene match. The CDR3 has 13 residues. The CDR3 DNA sequence: TGTGCCAGCAGGGGCGGGAGCTACAATGAGCAGTTCTTC. Translated: CASRGGSYNEQFF.

The V gene is TRBV6-5, the J gene TRBJ2-7; 7 bases agree with TRBD2. Germline CDR1 is MNHEY and CDR2 is SVGAGI. The CDR3 runs to 13 residues. The V and J ends lost 6 bases and 5 bases, in that order; junction bases with no gene match: 7. The CDR3 loop reads CASSAGAGDEQYF. DNA of the CDR3: TGTGCCAGCAGCGCCGGGGCGGGAGACGAGCAGTACTTC.

The rearrangement links TRBV15 to TRBJ2-7; maybe TRBD2 (5 bases). CDR1 is LNHNV, CDR2 YYDKDF, per germline (reference sequence). The length of the CDR3 is 14 residues. Trimming cost V 0 bases and J 9 bases, with 15 bases left between them. CDR3 sequence (DNA): TGTGCCACCAGCAGAGAGGGCGGTACCCGGGGGCAGTACTTC. This gives the protein CATSREGGTRGQYF.

This clone has only one observation. V gene TRBV7-9 combines with J gene TRBJ1-1, with a tentative D call TRBD1 (5 bases). Trimming cost V 0 bases and J 4 bases, with 15 bases left between them. Germline assignment: CDR1 SEHNR and CDR2 FQNEAQ (reference sequence). The CDR3 sequence is 16 residues long. CDR3 amino acids: CASSLASGRRSTEAFF. CDR3 in DNA: TGTGCCAGCAGCTTAGCATCGGGACGGCGGTCCACTGAAGCTTTCTTT.

The gene calls are TRBV7-2 and TRBJ2-1, with 11 bases fitting TRBD2. Germline CDR1 reads SGHTA; CDR2 reads FQGNSA. With 8 bases clipped from V and 4 bases from J, the junction kept 7 bases outside the gene matches. The CDR3 has 15 residues. CDR3 region: CASRRTSGLYNEQFF. The CDR3 nucleotides read TGTGCCAGCCGCCGGACTAGCGGGCTTTACAATGAGCAGTTCTTC.

The gene calls are TRBV19 and TRBJ2-7; no reliable D call. CDR1 is LNHDA and CDR2 is SQIVND in the germline V gene (reference sequence). The CDR3 sequence is 15 residues long. Trimming took 3 bases from V and 2 from J, leaving 14 bases between them. The CDR3 bases are TGTGCCAGTAGTATTGGTGGGGATCCCCCCTACGAGCAGTACTTC. Translated, it gives CASSIGGDPPYEQYF.

The chain combines TRBV15 with TRBJ1-2; tentatively, D is TRBD1 (5 bases). There are 15 residues in the CDR3. V was cut by 5 bases and J by 7 bases, with 20 bases left in between. Germline V lookup: CDR1 LNHNV, CDR2 YYDKDF (reference sequence). The CDR3 spells CATSRVRGLLSGYTF. The CDR3 DNA is TGTGCCACCAGCCGGGTACGGGGGTTGTTAAGTGGCTACACCTTC.

The chain couples TRBV18 to TRBJ2-4, with TRBD1 matching 8 bases. CDR3 length: 15 amino acids. Looked up from germline, CDR1 is KGHSH and CDR2 is LQKENI. Trimming at V came to 3 bases and at J to 1 base, leaving 2 bases not matched to a gene. The CDR3 sequence: CASSPRDRAKNIQYF. The CDR3, as DNA: TGTGCCAGCTCACCTCGGGACAGGGCCAAAAACATTCAGTACTTC.

This clone was counted only a few times. The V call is TRBV5-1, the J call TRBJ1-2; the match to TRBD1 covers 8 bases. Trimming removed 4 bases from V and 7 bases from J; junction bases left unmatched: 15. The CDR3 covers 16 residues. Per germline, CDR1 SGHRS and CDR2 YFSETQ. Here the CDR3 DNA reads TGCGCCAGCAGCGAGGCCAGCTCAACAGGGGGGGTTGGCTACACCTTC. Amino acids: CASSEASSTGGVGYTF.

The chain has TRBV19 and TRBJ2-1, with 13 nucleotides matching TRBD2. This CDR3 has 22 residues. V shed 3 bases, J shed 2 bases, and the junction held 19 bases outside the gene matches. Per germline, CDR1 LNHDA and CDR2 SQIVND (reference sequence). In DNA, the CDR3 is TGTGCCAGTAGTATGAATGGGTGGGAGACTAGCGGGAGGTGGGGCCCCTACAATGAGCAGTTCTTC. Translated, it gives CASSMNGWETSGRWGPYNEQFF.

The rearrangement joins TRBV29-1 to TRBJ2-3, with 7 bases aligning to TRBD2. Germline V gives CDR1 SQVTM, CDR2 ANQGSEA. This CDR3 is 13 amino acids long. The V gene end was trimmed by 7 bases and the J gene end by 3 bases; junction bases not matched to a gene: 7. The CDR3 sequence is CSGAGTRTDTQYF. In DNA form, the CDR3 reads TGCAGCGGAGCGGGGACCCGAACAGATACGCAGTATTTT.

The rearrangement links TRBV2 to TRBJ2-7; D is possibly TRBD1 (6 bases). The V gene lost 6 bases and the J gene lost 1 base, with 10 bases spanning the gap. CDR3 length: 13 amino acids. The germline gives CDR1 SNHLY, CDR2 FYNNEI. In nucleotides, the CDR3 is TGTGCCAGCAGCGCAGACAGGTCCTACGAGCAGTACTTC. Its protein product is CASSADRSYEQYF.

Note on this clone: One end of the junction is discordant with germline, which a read error may explain. This chain joins TRBV7-2 and TRBJ2-7; 12 bases fit TRBD2. Germline lookup yields CDR1 SGHTA and CDR2 FQGNSA. The CDR3 loop spans 15 amino acids. The CDR3 sequence is CASSLTSGSSNEQYF. In DNA form, the CDR3 reads TGTGCCAGCAGCTTGACTAGCGGGAGCTCCAACGAGCAGTACTTC.

The V and J genes are TRBV2 and TRBJ2-2; D unclear. V dropped 3 bases and J dropped 7 bases, with 9 bases sitting between them. The CDR3 is 13 amino acids. Germline CDR1 is SNHLY and CDR2 is FYNNEI. The CDR3 reads CASSELPIGELFF. CDR3 bases: TGTGCCAGCAGTGAGCTCCCCATCGGGGAGCTGTTTTTT.

About this clone: A read error may account for a junction end that differs from germline. This sample includes further DNA sequences coding for the same CDR3. The chain carries TRBV27 and TRBJ2-7, with unresolved D. This CDR3 is 13 amino acids long. Germline V CDR1 and CDR2: MNHEY, SMNVEV (reference sequence). The CDR3: CASSFTVLGEQYF. CDR3 DNA: TGCGCCAGCAGTTTTACCGTCCTCGGCGAGCAGTACTTC.

The chain combines TRBV5-1 with TRBJ2-1, with TRBD1 matching over 9 bases. Germline lookup yields CDR1 SGHRS and CDR2 YFSETQ. With V trimmed by 4 bases and J by 8 bases, 25 bases remained unmatched. This CDR3 is built from 20 residues. The CDR3 region has the DNA TGCGCCAGCAGCCATATTACGACAGGGGGTGGGGCGGGAGCGGGCGATGAGCAGTTCTTC. It encodes CASSHITTGGGAGAGDEQFF.

This sequence joins TRBV18 and TRBJ1-5, with a weak D call TRBD1 (6 bases). V lost 3 bases and J 1 base, leaving 16 bases between the germline ends. Germline-derived CDR1 and CDR2 are KGHSH and LQKENI. The CDR3 is 17 residues long. CDR3 sequence reads: CASSPQGPGQSNQPQHF. The CDR3 DNA is TGTGCCAGCTCACCCCAAGGGCCGGGACAAAGCAATCAGCCCCAGCATTTT.

V usage is TRBV6-5 and J usage is TRBJ2-7; 10 positions agree with TRBD2. V lost 5 bases, J lost 4 bases, and 2 bases stayed unmatched. The germline gives CDR1 MNHEY, CDR2 SVGAGI. This CDR3 region has 13 residues. CDR3 coding DNA: TGTGCCAGCAGTCGGACTAGCGGATACGAGCAGTACTTC. Encoded protein: CASSRTSGYEQYF.